The T cell receptor beta chain described here comes from a study of blood T cell repertoires in COVID-19. The wider study: Nucleic acid was either cDNA or gDNA, and it came from T cells, B-cell-depleted T cells, or PBMCs.

Looked up from germline, CDR1 is LNHDA and CDR2 is SQIVND (reference sequence). Trimming at V came to 4 bases and at J to 11 bases, leaving 9 bases not matched to a gene. This CDR3 is 14 amino acids long. A Seattle source enrolled patients during active infection and followed them longitudinally. Libraries were prepared by immunoSEQ multiplex PCR; TCRdb keeps only in-frame clonotypes and omits some of them. Among about 160,000 clones listed, more than 65% were seen once. The chain has TRBV19 and TRBJ1-4; 8 nucleotides match TRBD1. Sequenced sample: peripheral blood. This TCR came from a woman aged 55-75 years with COVID-19, enrolled during active disease. In DNA form, the CDR3 reads TGTGCCAGTAGTAGGGGACAGGCCCCCGGTAAACTGTTTTTT. Amino acid sequence: CASSRGQAPGKLFF.